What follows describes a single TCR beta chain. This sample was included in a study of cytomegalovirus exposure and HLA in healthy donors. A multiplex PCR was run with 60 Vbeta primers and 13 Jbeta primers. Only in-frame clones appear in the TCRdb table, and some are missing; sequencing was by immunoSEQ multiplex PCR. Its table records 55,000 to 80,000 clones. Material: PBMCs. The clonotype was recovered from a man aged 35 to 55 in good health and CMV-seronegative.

The chain's CDR3 is CASIIAGEVEQFF. The CDR3, as DNA: TGTGCCAGCATCATAGCGGGGGAGGTTGAGCAGTTCTTC. V and J are TRBV6-5 and TRBJ2-1; 9 positions match TRBD2. The CDR3 is 13 residues long. With V trimmed by 7 bases and J by 9 bases, 7 bases remained unmatched. The germline gives CDR1 MNHEY, CDR2 SVGAGI.